These 26 T cell receptor beta chains were sequenced from one sample in a study of OX40 agonist ivuxolimab in advanced cancers. The repertoire was sequenced with immunoSEQ multiplex PCR; TCRdb's copy has only in-frame clones and lacks some. The data hold about 21,000 clones, with 70% to 90% observed a single time. Sample: CD4+ or CD8+ T cells sorted from blood, taken in a trial of the OX40 agonist ivuxolimab. The receptor source for this set is an adult with an advanced solid tumor such as melanoma, head and neck, liver or kidney cancer.

This clone was picked up one time. The rearrangement uses TRBV5-1 and TRBJ1-4; possibly TRBD1 for D (5 bases). CDR1 is SGHRS and CDR2 is YFSETQ in the germline V gene. CDR3 size: 17 residues. Trimming pared 1 base from V and 3 bases from J, leaving 16 bases between. This CDR3 is CASSLRGAWGPNEKLFF. CDR3 sequence (DNA): TGCGCCAGCAGCTTGCGGGGTGCCTGGGGACCTAATGAAAAACTGTTTTTT.

This clone was seen a single time. The rearrangement links TRBV9 to TRBJ2-3; D unresolved. This CDR3 is 15 amino acids long. Trimming stripped 0 bases from V and 0 bases from J, with 8 bases between. Germline CDR1 SGDLS, CDR2 YYNGEE. The CDR3 coding sequence is TGTGCCAGCAGCGTAGAGGGCCATAGCACAGATACGCAGTATTTT. Translating gives CASSVEGHSTDTQYF.

The V gene is TRBV27, the J gene TRBJ2-1; 8 nucleotides agree with TRBD2. J was trimmed by 0 bases and V by 8 bases; bases with no gene match: 15. The germline V gene encodes CDR1 MNHEY and CDR2 SMNVEV (reference sequence). The CDR3 runs to 18 residues. DNA for the CDR3: TGTGCCAGCGTCGGGAGGGATGGGGGGGATGGCTCCTACAATGAGCAGTTCTTC. It yields the protein CASVGRDGGDGSYNEQFF.

The chain carries TRBV5-1 and TRBJ2-1; 7 bases fit TRBD2. V was pared by 0 bases and J by 7 bases, with 7 bases of the junction left unmatched. The CDR3 consists of 15 residues. From germline, CDR1 is SGHRS and CDR2 YFSETQ. The CDR3 sequence is CASSLGQGGGNEQFF. CDR3 in DNA: TGCGCCAGCAGCTTGGGTCAAGGCGGGGGAAATGAGCAGTTCTTC.

The chain carries TRBV5-1 and TRBJ2-4, with D perhaps TRBD1 (6 bases). V lost 4 bases to trimming and J lost 0 bases, with 11 bases between them. Looked up from germline, CDR1 is SGHRS and CDR2 is YFSETQ. The CDR3 has 15 residues. The CDR3 nucleotides are TGCGCCAGCAGCCCACAGGGTTTAGCCAAAAACATTCAGTACTTC. Translation gives CASSPQGLAKNIQYF.

The J gene is TRBJ2-2, the V gene TRBV5-4, with TRBD1 matching over 9 bases. With V trimmed by 0 bases and J by 7 bases, 7 bases remained unmatched. Germline V gives CDR1 SGHNT, CDR2 YYREEE (reference sequence). The CDR3 is made up of 16 amino acids. The CDR3 nucleotides are TGTGCCAGCAGCTTGGTTGGGACAGGGTTGGACGGGGAGCTGTTTTTT. Its protein product is CASSLVGTGLDGELFF.

The V call is TRBV6-6, the J call TRBJ2-1; D unresolved. The CDR3 totals 14 residues. V shed 2 bases and J shed 4 bases, with 9 bases lying between them. Germline CDR1 is MNHNY and CDR2 is SVGAGI (reference sequence). CDR3 amino acids: CASSYDSSYNEQFF. The CDR3 nucleotides are TGTGCCAGCAGTTACGATAGCAGTTACAATGAGCAGTTCTTC.

The sample holds one count of this clone. This rearrangement joins TRBV27 to TRBJ2-7, with 7 nucleotides matching TRBD1. The germline V gene has CDR1 MNHEY and CDR2 SMNVEV (reference sequence). The CDR3 contains 13 residues. Trimming took 6 bases from V and 2 from J; bases not matched to a gene: 4. This CDR3 reads CASSQDRAYEQYF. In DNA, the CDR3 is TGTGCCAGCAGCCAAGACAGGGCCTACGAGCAGTACTTC.

This rearrangement joins TRBV9 to TRBJ2-6; no clear D gene. V was trimmed by 4 bases and J by 3 bases, leaving 5 bases between them. This CDR3 region has 13 residues. CDR1 SGDLS and CDR2 YYNGEE come from the germline V gene. CDR3 protein: CASSPSGANVLTF. The CDR3 DNA sequence: TGTGCCAGCAGCCCCAGTGGGGCCAACGTCCTGACTTTC.

A remark on this clone: The junction does not match germline at one end; this may be a read error. This sequence joins TRBV20-1 and TRBJ1-1; 8 bases line up with TRBD1. The germline V gene has CDR1 DFQATT and CDR2 SNEGSKA (reference sequence). The CDR3 loop spans 10 amino acids. This CDR3 reads CSARSRTGTF. The CDR3 DNA is TGCAGTGCTAGATCCCGGACAGGGACTTTT.

The chain couples TRBV7-8 to TRBJ1-2, with 9 positions matching TRBD1. The CDR3 is 15 residues long. The ends lost 5 bases at V and 1 base at J; junction bases unmatched: 5. CDR1 and CDR2 (germline): SGHVS, FQNEAQ. The CDR3 reads CASSPQGAGNYGYTF. CDR3 bases: TGTGCCAGCAGCCCACAGGGGGCCGGTAACTATGGCTACACCTTC.

This clone came up a few times. J is TRBJ1-2 and V is TRBV9, with TRBD1 matching 7 bases. The CDR3 is 15 residues long. The V and J ends lost 1 base and 4 bases, in that order; junction bases with no gene match: 7. Germline V lookup: CDR1 SGDLS, CDR2 YYNGEE. CDR3 region: CASSVPDRSLYGYTF. Here the CDR3 DNA reads TGTGCCAGCAGCGTACCGGACAGGTCGCTCTATGGCTACACCTTC.

The gene calls are TRBV9 and TRBJ2-5; D perhaps matches TRBD1 (5 bases). Trimming took 4 bases from V and 3 from J, leaving 13 bases between them. This CDR3 comprises 14 residues. Germline-derived CDR1 and CDR2 are SGDLS and YYNGEE. CDR3 loop: CASSPPLREETQYF. Here the CDR3 DNA reads TGTGCCAGCAGCCCTCCCCTCAGGGAAGAGACCCAGTACTTC.

The V and J genes are TRBV5-8 and TRBJ1-4, with D possibly TRBD1 on 5 matching bases. The germline CDR1 and CDR2 sequences are SGHTS and YDEGEE. The CDR3 is 19 amino acids. Trimming pared 4 bases from V and 0 bases from J, leaving 22 bases between. The CDR3 nucleotides are TGTGCCAGCAGCCTGGGTACCGGGGCTGAGAAACCAACTAATGAAAAACTGTTTTTT. Its protein product is CASSLGTGAEKPTNEKLFF.

The chain combines TRBV7-6 with TRBJ2-1, with TRBD1 identical over 9 bases. This CDR3 is 14 amino acids long. Germline CDR1 and CDR2: SGHVS and FNYEAQ. Trimming took 5 bases from V and 7 from J; bases not matched to a gene: 6. DNA for the CDR3: TGTGCCAGCAGCCCAGGACAGGGGCGGAATGAGCAGTTCTTC. It specifies CASSPGQGRNEQFF.

This chain uses TRBV7-9 with TRBJ2-7; D unresolved. Germline V gene sequence: CDR1 SEHNR, CDR2 FQNEAQ (reference sequence). Trimming cost V 5 bases and J 4 bases, with 9 bases left between them. This CDR3 contains 12 residues. CDR3 sequence: CASSRALYEQYF. DNA for the CDR3: TGTGCCAGCAGCCGGGCCTTATACGAGCAGTACTTC.

The CDR3 coding sequence is TGCGCCAGCAGCCACCCCCCGACAGGCCTCTACGAGCAGTACTTC. Protein sequence: CASSHPPTGLYEQYF. V is TRBV4-1 and J is TRBJ2-7; D possibly corresponds to TRBD1 (6 bases). V was pared by 3 bases and J by 3 bases, with 15 bases between. The V gene's germline CDR1 is MGHRA and CDR2 YSYEKL. The CDR3 is 15 residues long.

The CDR3 loop is CASKWLKWGKHEQFF. The CDR3 DNA reads TGTGCCAGCAAGTGGTTGAAGTGGGGGAAACACGAGCAGTTCTTC. The chain combines TRBV6-5 with TRBJ2-1; the D call may be TRBD1 or TRBD2 (5 bases each). The germline V gene encodes CDR1 MNHEY and CDR2 SVGAGI. Trimming left V 7 bases short and J 10 bases short, with 23 bases between. The CDR3 is made up of 15 amino acids.

The rearrangement links TRBV9 to TRBJ2-1; D is ambiguous. The CDR3 is made up of 14 amino acids. The V end was cut by 0 bases, the J end by 9 bases, with 13 bases between. Germline V gene lookup returns CDR1 SGDLS and CDR2 YYNGEE. This CDR3 reads CASSVADPPLEQFF. Here the CDR3 DNA reads TGTGCCAGCAGCGTAGCTGACCCCCCCCTTGAGCAGTTCTTC.

V usage is TRBV7-6 and J usage is TRBJ2-2; no reliable D call. The CDR3 is 12 amino acids. Between the trimmed V and J ends, which lost 4 bases and 5 bases, there was a span of 5 bases. Germline V gene sequence: CDR1 SGHVS, CDR2 FNYEAQ. CDR3 region: CASSSITGELFF. The CDR3, as DNA: TGTGCCAGCAGCTCAATAACCGGGGAGCTGTTTTTT.

The rearrangement uses TRBV6-1 and TRBJ2-5; 12 nucleotides agree with TRBD2. The V gene end was trimmed by 8 bases and the J gene end by 5 bases; junction bases not matched to a gene: 9. Germline loops: CDR1 MNHNS, CDR2 SASEGT. This CDR3 is 15 amino acids long. The CDR3, as DNA: TGTGCCAGCGAGCCTAGCGGGGGGGCCTCGGAGACCCAGTACTTC. Amino acid sequence: CASEPSGGASETQYF.

The chain has TRBV4-1 and TRBJ2-7; D possibly corresponds to TRBD2 (6 bases). CDR3 length: 15 residues. V was trimmed by 7 bases and J by 0 bases, leaving 16 bases between them. The germline V gene has CDR1 MGHRA and CDR2 YSYEKL. This CDR3 reads CASTPTPGLSYEQYF. CDR3 bases: TGCGCCAGCACCCCGACCCCGGGACTCTCCTACGAGCAGTACTTC.

The rearrangement uses TRBV7-6 and TRBJ2-7; D remains unclear. V gave up 1 base and J gave up 6 bases, with 10 bases separating them. CDR3 length: 13 amino acids. Germline V gene data show CDR1 as SGHVS and CDR2 as FNYEAQ. This CDR3 reads CASSLDGLGEQYF. The CDR3 DNA reads TGTGCCAGCAGCTTAGATGGCCTCGGCGAGCAGTACTTC. Based on the CDR3 plus reference TRBV7-6 and TRBJ2-7, the full variable domain is GAGVSQSPRYKVTKRGQDVALRCDPISGHVSLYWYRQALGQGPEFLTYFNYEAQQDKSGLPNDRFSAERPEGSISTLTIQRTEQRDSAMYRCASSLDGLGEQYFGPGTRLTVT.

This clone was recorded once. The CDR3, as DNA: TGTGCCAGCAGTTTCACGGGGTTGGCCACCGGGGAGCTGTTTTTT. This gives the protein CASSFTGLATGELFF. The chain is built from TRBV6-5 and TRBJ2-2, with D possibly TRBD2 on 5 matching bases. V lost 4 bases to trimming and J lost 4 bases, with 13 bases between them. The CDR3 loop spans 15 amino acids. Looked up from germline, CDR1 is MNHEY and CDR2 is SVGAGI.

On this clone: Other DNA sequences in this specimen translate into the identical CDR3. The chain couples TRBV9 to TRBJ2-7; TRBD2 might be the D (7 bases). The CDR3 runs 15 residues. V lost 0 bases, J lost 1 base, and 11 bases lay in between. The V gene's germline CDR1 is SGDLS and CDR2 YYNGEE. CDR3 in amino acids: CASSVVGGGSYEQYF. The CDR3, as DNA: TGTGCCAGCAGCGTAGTAGGGGGGGGTTCCTACGAGCAGTACTTC.

J is TRBJ2-5 and V is TRBV7-9; D call uncertain. The germline V gene has CDR1 SEHNR and CDR2 FQNEAQ (reference sequence). There are 13 residues in the CDR3. Trimming took 3 bases from V and 2 from J, leaving 7 bases between them. CDR3 nucleotide sequence: TGTGCCAGCAGCTTTCCCCTTCAAGAGACCCAGTACTTC. Translation gives CASSFPLQETQYF. Variable domain in full (rest from reference TRBV7-9 and TRBJ2-5): DTGVSQNPRHKITKRGQNVTFRCDPISEHNRLYWYRQTLGQGPEFLTYFQNEAQLEKSRLLSDRFSAERPKGSFSTLEIQRTEQGDSAMYLCASSFPLQETQYFGPGTRLLVL.